The 19 T cell receptor beta chains below all came from one sample that was sequenced in a study of shared clonotypes between healthy human individuals. Sequencing was performed with immunoSEQ multiplex PCR; in TCRdb, only in-frame clones are kept and a portion is missing. Here the sample spans 500,000 to 650,000 clones, around three quarters being singletons. The sample comprised PBMCs. The receptors were sampled from a middle-aged woman in good health. Some clones in this sample may be carry-over from other donors' samples.

The chain has TRBV19 and TRBJ1-5; D possibly corresponds to TRBD1 (6 bases). The CDR3 is 16 amino acids. Trimming took 5 bases from V and 0 from J, leaving 14 bases between them. Germline V gene lookup returns CDR1 LNHDA and CDR2 SQIVND (reference sequence). The CDR3 bases are TGTGCCAGTAGTGGGGTAGGGGGATCTAGCAATCAGCCCCAGCATTTT. The encoded protein is CASSGVGGSSNQPQHF.

Comments on this clone: An end of the junction differs from the germline gene, which may be a read error. Additional DNA sequences in this sample encode the identical CDR3. The V call is TRBV5-6, the J call TRBJ1-1, with TRBD1 matching over 8 bases. Germline CDR1 reads SGHDT; CDR2 reads YYEEEE. The CDR3 covers 16 residues. The CDR3: CASSYTGTGSYTEAFF. The DNA for the CDR3 is TGTGCCAGCAGCTACACCGGGACAGGCTCCTACACCGAAGCTTTCTTT.

This clone occurred a few times. V and J are TRBV5-1 and TRBJ1-3; the D gene is possibly TRBD1 (6 bases). In germline, CDR1 is SGHRS, CDR2 YFSETQ. This CDR3 comprises 13 residues. V lost 4 bases and J 3 bases, leaving 8 bases between the germline ends. The CDR3 protein is CASSTDSGNTIYF. CDR3 DNA sequence: TGCGCCAGCAGCACGGACAGTGGAAACACCATATATTTT.

The chain carries TRBV19 and TRBJ2-3; D gene uncertain. Trimming stripped 6 bases from V and 1 base from J, with 14 bases between. Germline CDR1 is LNHDA and CDR2 is SQIVND (reference sequence). The CDR3 is made up of 15 amino acids. The CDR3: CASRDNGRGTDTQYF. CDR3 DNA: TGTGCCAGTAGGGATAACGGGCGAGGCACAGATACGCAGTATTTT.

The CDR3, as DNA: TGTGCCAGCAGCTTAACAGGGGGTCAGTTGGGCCATGAGCAGTTCTTC. Protein sequence: CASSLTGGQLGHEQFF. The chain joins TRBV7-2 to TRBJ2-1, with TRBD1 identical over 8 bases. The CDR3 runs 16 residues. V lost 2 bases to trimming and J lost 8 bases; unmatched junction nucleotides: 11. Germline V gene data show CDR1 as SGHTA and CDR2 as FQGNSA.

This rearrangement joins TRBV5-1 to TRBJ1-2; weak D call: TRBD1 (5 bases). The germline V and J ends were trimmed by 3 bases and 4 bases, with 13 bases remaining between them. Germline V CDR1 and CDR2: SGHRS, YFSETQ. This CDR3 is built from 14 residues. The CDR3 here is CASSSADRLYGYTF. The CDR3 DNA reads TGCGCCAGCAGCTCCGCTGACAGACTCTATGGCTACACCTTC.

The V and J genes are TRBV6-1 and TRBJ2-2; D is ambiguous. CDR1 is MNHNS, CDR2 SASEGT, per germline. Trimming took 6 bases from V and 1 from J, leaving 9 bases between them. CDR3 length: 14 residues. CDR3 in DNA: TGTGCCAGCAGGTTCCAGGAGAACACCGGGGAGCTGTTTTTT. Protein product: CASRFQENTGELFF.

Note on this clone: The sample holds other DNA sequences that translate to the same CDR3. V usage is TRBV27 and J usage is TRBJ2-7; 13 nucleotides agree with TRBD2. The junction had 3 bases not matched to a gene; V was cut back by 6 bases and J by 4 bases. The germline V gene encodes CDR1 MNHEY and CDR2 SMNVEV (reference sequence). This CDR3 is built from 14 residues. CDR3 loop: CASRWTSGSYEQYF. CDR3 DNA sequence: TGTGCCAGCAGATGGACTAGCGGGAGTTACGAGCAGTACTTC.

The rearrangement uses TRBV6-7 and TRBJ1-5, with 12 bases that match TRBD1. TRBV6-7 is designated an ORF whose function remains uncertain. This CDR3 is built from 16 residues. Trimming removed 6 bases from V and 3 bases from J; junction bases left unmatched: 6. The CDR3: CASRGDRGHNNQPQHF. CDR3 coding DNA: TGTGCCAGCAGAGGGGACAGGGGGCATAACAATCAGCCCCAGCATTTT.

This chain links TRBV27 with TRBJ2-1; 12 bases are a match to TRBD2. This CDR3 is built from 20 residues. The J segment lost 5 bases and the V segment lost 5 bases, leaving 19 bases of the junction unmatched. CDR1 and CDR2 (germline): MNHEY, SMNVEV (reference sequence). CDR3 region: CASSPDLTSGRFSRDNEQFF. CDR3 coding DNA: TGTGCCAGCAGTCCTGACCTGACTAGCGGGAGATTCAGCAGGGACAATGAGCAGTTCTTC.

The chain carries TRBV19 and TRBJ1-3; TRBD1 matches 7 bases. Germline loops: CDR1 LNHDA, CDR2 SQIVND (reference sequence). V was clipped by 7 bases and J by 0 bases; unmatched bases: 3. The CDR3 is 14 residues long. CDR3 protein: CASKGTDSGNTIYF. CDR3 DNA: TGTGCCAGTAAGGGGACAGACTCTGGAAACACCATATATTTT.

The chain carries TRBV19 and TRBJ1-4; 7 bases line up with TRBD1. CDR3 size: 15 residues. CDR1 is LNHDA, CDR2 SQIVND, per germline (reference sequence). V trimming: 7 bases; J trimming: 7 bases; junction bases outside the gene matches: 12. DNA for the CDR3: TGTGCCAGTACCCCAAAGAGGGGGCCCATTGAAAAACTGTTTTTT. Amino acids: CASTPKRGPIEKLFF.

CDR3 loop: CASSFTGAGVIQPQHF. CDR3 bases: TGTGCCAGCAGCTTCACCGGCGCAGGGGTTATTCAGCCCCAGCATTTT. The chain couples TRBV5-7 to TRBJ1-5; a weak D match, TRBD1 (6 bases). TRBV5-7 is treated as an ORF (open reading frame) with a function not yet certain. V lost 2 bases and J 6 bases, leaving 18 bases between the germline ends. This CDR3 spans 16 amino acids.

This clone was picked up a small number of times. The V gene is TRBV7-8, the J gene TRBJ2-7, with 11 bases matching TRBD1. The length of the CDR3 is 16 residues. V lost 5 bases, J lost 1 base, and 7 bases stayed unmatched. From germline, CDR1 is SGHVS and CDR2 FQNEAQ. CDR3 DNA: TGTGCCAGCAGCACCCCAGGACAGGGGGCATCCTACGAGCAGTACTTC. This encodes CASSTPGQGASYEQYF.

The V gene is TRBV5-4, the J gene TRBJ2-1; D may be TRBD1 or TRBD2 (5 bases each). CDR3 length equals 15 residues. CDR1 and CDR2 (germline): SGHNT, YYREEE (reference sequence). Deletions cut 4 bases from V and 3 bases from J, with 14 bases between. The CDR3 nucleotides are TGTGCCAGCAGCCCGGGACGCCACTACTACAATGAGCAGTTCTTC. The encoded protein is CASSPGRHYYNEQFF.

The rearrangement joins TRBV30 to TRBJ1-6; a possible D gene is TRBD1 (5 bases). Germline-derived CDR1 and CDR2 are GTSNPN and SVGIG (reference sequence). Trimming left V 4 bases short and J 10 bases short, with 8 bases between. The CDR3 runs 11 residues. CDR3 sequence: CAWNGDSPLHF. The CDR3 DNA reads TGTGCCTGGAATGGGGACTCACCCCTCCACTTT.

The V call is TRBV5-4, the J call TRBJ1-4; unclear D gene. Germline CDR1 reads SGHNT; CDR2 reads YYREEE (reference sequence). The CDR3 covers 15 residues. V lost 4 bases and J 4 bases, leaving 14 bases between the germline ends. CDR3 region: CASSPSPDLNEKLFF. The CDR3 bases are TGTGCCAGCAGCCCAAGTCCGGACCTTAATGAAAAACTGTTTTTT.

V gene TRBV5-1 combines with J gene TRBJ2-1, with D hard to call. The CDR3 spans 13 residues. Per the germline V gene, CDR1 is SGHRS and CDR2 is YFSETQ. Trimming pared 7 bases from V and 9 bases from J, leaving 17 bases between. The CDR3 nucleotides read TGCGCCAGCGCCTTGACCCCCCCGTCTGAGCAGTTCTTC. Translated: CASALTPPSEQFF.

The rearrangement joins TRBV5-4 to TRBJ2-3, with 10 bases matching TRBD2. The trim removed 5 bases at V and 1 base at J, leaving 4 bases unmatched. The CDR3 extends over 15 amino acids. Germline lookup yields CDR1 SGHNT and CDR2 YYREEE (reference sequence). DNA for the CDR3: TGTGCCAGCAGGTCTAGCGGGAGAGGCACAGATACGCAGTATTTT. Protein: CASRSSGRGTDTQYF.